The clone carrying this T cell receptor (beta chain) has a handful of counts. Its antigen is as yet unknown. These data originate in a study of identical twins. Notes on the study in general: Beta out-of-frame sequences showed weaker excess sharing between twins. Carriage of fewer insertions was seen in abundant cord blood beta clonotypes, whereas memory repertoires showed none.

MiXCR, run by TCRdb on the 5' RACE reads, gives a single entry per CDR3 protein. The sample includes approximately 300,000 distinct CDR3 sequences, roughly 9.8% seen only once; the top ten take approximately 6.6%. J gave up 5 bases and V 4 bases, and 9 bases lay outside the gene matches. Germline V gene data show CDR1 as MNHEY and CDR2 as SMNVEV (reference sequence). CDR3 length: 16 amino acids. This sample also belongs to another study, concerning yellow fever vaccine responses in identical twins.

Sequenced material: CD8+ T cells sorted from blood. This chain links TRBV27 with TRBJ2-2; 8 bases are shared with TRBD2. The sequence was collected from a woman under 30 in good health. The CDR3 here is CASSSGVAGFTGELFF. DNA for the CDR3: TGTGCCAGCAGTTCCGGGGTAGCGGGGTTTACCGGGGAGCTGTTTTTT.